The 2 T cell receptor beta chains in this list originate from one sample, sequenced in a study of identical twins. TCRdb itself ran the 5' RACE reads through MiXCR, one entry per CDR3 protein. This table holds approximately 700,000 distinct CDR3 sequences, roughly 18% found once. This same sample was also part of a study on T cells expressing NK-cell markers.

The sample consisted of PBMCs. The receptors were sampled from a young woman in good health.

The chain has TRBV11-2 and TRBJ1-3; TRBD1 agrees at 11 bases. V trimming: 4 bases; J trimming: 8 bases; junction bases outside the gene matches: 13. Germline V gene data show CDR1 as SGHAT and CDR2 as FQNNGV. The CDR3 loop spans 17 amino acids. Written as DNA, the CDR3 is TGTGCCAGCAGCTCTCGGCTGGGGACAGGGGGTGTCGACACCATATATTTT. This translates into CASSSRLGTGGVDTIYF.

The rearrangement links TRBV4-3 to TRBJ2-1; 8 bases line up with TRBD2. This CDR3 region has 17 residues. V trimming: 1 base; J trimming: 4 bases; junction bases outside the gene matches: 9. Germline CDR1 is LGHNA and CDR2 is YSLEER. In nucleotides, the CDR3 is TGCGCCAGCAGCCAAGGCGATGGGAGCGGGGGTTACAATGAGCAGTTCTTC. Translated: CASSQGDGSGGYNEQFF.